This is a list of T cell receptor beta chains from one sample in a study of blood T cell repertoires in COVID-19. Clones were read by immunoSEQ multiplex PCR, and TCRdb kept only the in-frame ones, dropping some. The sample lists 130,000 to 150,000 clones; just under 80% were seen once. Source material: peripheral blood. The receptors shown here come from a woman aged 60 to 75 with acute or convalescent COVID-19. The CDR3 runs from the conserved cysteine through the conserved F or W. A D gene is named only where the DNA matches it firmly. Rows give clone size only sometimes, using once, few, many, or a class for an expanded clone.

v_call: TRBV6-5; j_call: TRBJ2-1; clone_size: -; d_call: TRBD2; cdr3_aa: CASIIAGNEQFF; cdr3_nt: TGTGCCAGCATCATAGCGGGCAATGAGCAGTTCTTC
v_call: TRBV27; j_call: TRBJ2-1; clone_size: -; d_call: -; cdr3_aa: CASSPYRSYNEQFF; cdr3_nt: TGTGCCAGCAGTCCCTACCGCTCCTACAATGAGCAGTTCTTC
v_call: TRBV15; j_call: TRBJ1-2; clone_size: -; d_call: -; cdr3_aa: CATSSDGQGYTF; cdr3_nt: TGTGCCACCAGCAGCGACGGACAAGGCTACACCTTC
v_call: TRBV9; j_call: TRBJ2-3; clone_size: few; d_call: TRBD1; cdr3_aa: CASSVPGTGTLDTQYF; cdr3_nt: TGTGCCAGCAGCGTACCGGGGACAGGGACCCTAGATACGCAGTATTTT
v_call: TRBV24-1; j_call: TRBJ2-5; clone_size: -; d_call: -; cdr3_aa: CATSDSDSKTQYF; cdr3_nt: TGTGCCACCAGTGACTCGGACTCTAAGACCCAGTACTTC
v_call: TRBV4-2; j_call: TRBJ2-7; clone_size: -; d_call: -; cdr3_aa: CASSTRLPAYEQYF; cdr3_nt: TGTGCCAGCAGCACCCGACTACCCGCCTACGAGCAGTACTTC
v_call: TRBV4-1; j_call: TRBJ2-1; clone_size: -; d_call: TRBD1; cdr3_aa: CASSQELQGGYNEQFF; cdr3_nt: TGCGCCAGCAGCCAAGAATTACAGGGGGGCTACAATGAGCAGTTCTTC
v_call: TRBV5-5; j_call: TRBJ2-1; clone_size: few; d_call: -; cdr3_aa: CASSLSQQFF; cdr3_nt: TGTGCCAGCAGCTTGTCTCAGCAGTTCTTC
v_call: TRBV10-3; j_call: TRBJ2-5; clone_size: -; d_call: TRBD1; cdr3_aa: CAIGRQGMETQYF; cdr3_nt: TGTGCCATCGGAAGACAGGGCATGGAGACCCAGTACTTC
v_call: TRBV28; j_call: TRBJ2-1; clone_size: -; d_call: -; cdr3_aa: CASSLDIGRYNEQFF; cdr3_nt: TGTGCCAGCAGCTTGGACATCGGACGTTACAATGAGCAGTTCTTC
v_call: TRBV15; j_call: TRBJ2-3; clone_size: -; d_call: TRBD2; cdr3_aa: CATSRDVATSGTDTQYF; cdr3_nt: TGTGCCACCAGCAGAGATGTCGCGACTAGCGGCACAGATACGCAGTATTTT
v_call: TRBV9; j_call: TRBJ1-2; clone_size: few; d_call: -; cdr3_aa: CASSVVAADYGYTF; cdr3_nt: TGTGCCAGCAGCGTAGTAGCGGCAGACTATGGCTACACCTTC
v_call: TRBV5-4; j_call: TRBJ2-7; clone_size: -; d_call: TRBD1; cdr3_aa: CASSQPGTAYGEQYF; cdr3_nt: TGTGCCAGCAGTCAACCTGGGACAGCCTATGGGGAGCAGTACTTC
v_call: TRBV5-1; j_call: TRBJ2-1; clone_size: -; d_call: -; cdr3_aa: CASSPLVYNEQFF; cdr3_nt: TGCGCCAGCAGCCCCCTAGTATACAATGAGCAGTTCTTC
v_call: TRBV3-1/TRBV3-2; j_call: TRBJ1-1; clone_size: few; d_call: TRBD1; cdr3_aa: CASSRRQGLIVNTEAFF; cdr3_nt: TGTGCCAGCAGCCGCCGACAGGGGCTTATCGTTAACACTGAAGCTTTCTTT
v_call: TRBV15; j_call: TRBJ1-2; clone_size: -; d_call: -; cdr3_aa: CATSRDFEGSRYGYTF; cdr3_nt: TGTGCCACCAGCAGAGATTTCGAAGGGAGTCGCTATGGCTACACCTTC
v_call: TRBV3-1/TRBV3-2; j_call: TRBJ1-1; clone_size: -; d_call: -; cdr3_aa: CASSLGQALNTEAFF; cdr3_nt: TGTGCCAGCAGCCTAGGACAAGCTTTAAACACTGAAGCTTTCTTT
v_call: TRBV7-3; j_call: TRBJ2-2; clone_size: few; d_call: -; cdr3_aa: CASSLSAGPGELFF; cdr3_nt: TGTGCCAGCAGCTTAAGTGCGGGCCCCGGGGAGCTGTTTTTT
v_call: TRBV5-1; j_call: TRBJ2-1; clone_size: -; d_call: -; cdr3_aa: CASSSPTGRVYNEQFF; cdr3_nt: TGCGCCAGCAGCTCACCAACAGGGAGGGTTTACAATGAGCAGTTCTTC
v_call: TRBV14; j_call: TRBJ2-3; clone_size: -; d_call: -; cdr3_aa: CASSQARFLTDTQYF; cdr3_nt: TGTGCCAGCAGCCAGGCTCGTTTCCTCACAGATACGCAGTATTTT
v_call: TRBV27; j_call: TRBJ2-7; clone_size: few; d_call: TRBD2; cdr3_aa: CASSPLAGGYEQYF; cdr3_nt: TGTGCCAGCAGTCCACTAGCGGGAGGATACGAGCAGTACTTC
v_call: TRBV25-1; j_call: TRBJ2-7; clone_size: -; d_call: TRBD1; cdr3_aa: CASSDTGGDYEQYF; cdr3_nt: TGTGCCAGCAGTGACACAGGGGGCGACTACGAGCAGTACTTC
v_call: TRBV5-1; j_call: TRBJ1-1; clone_size: few; d_call: -; cdr3_aa: CASSRTGMSTEAFF; cdr3_nt: TGCGCCAGCAGCCGGACGGGGATGAGTACTGAAGCTTTCTTT
v_call: TRBV19; j_call: TRBJ1-2; clone_size: -; d_call: -; cdr3_aa: CASMTGRQSYTF; cdr3_nt: TGTGCCAGTATGACAGGACGCCAAAGCTACACCTTC
v_call: TRBV2; j_call: TRBJ2-3; clone_size: -; d_call: TRBD2; cdr3_aa: CAGLAGLSTDTQYF; cdr3_nt: TGTGCCGGACTAGCGGGACTTAGCACAGATACGCAGTATTTT
v_call: TRBV6-5; j_call: TRBJ2-1; clone_size: -; d_call: -; cdr3_aa: CASSYDTRTRAFF; cdr3_nt: TGTGCCAGCAGTTACGATACAAGAACTAGGGCGTTCTTC
v_call: TRBV28; j_call: TRBJ2-1; clone_size: few; d_call: TRBD1; cdr3_aa: CASSGQGVYNEQFF; cdr3_nt: TGTGCCAGCTCGGGACAGGGGGTTTACAATGAGCAGTTCTTC
v_call: TRBV9; j_call: TRBJ2-7; clone_size: -; d_call: TRBD1; cdr3_aa: CASSADRGYDEQYF; cdr3_nt: TGTGCCAGCAGCGCGGACAGGGGCTACGACGAGCAGTACTTC
v_call: TRBV3-1/TRBV3-2; j_call: TRBJ1-2; clone_size: -; d_call: TRBD1; cdr3_aa: CASSPGTGGYGYTF; cdr3_nt: TGTGCCAGCAGCCCGGGGACAGGGGGCTATGGCTACACCTTC
v_call: TRBV5-4; j_call: TRBJ2-7; clone_size: -; d_call: -; cdr3_aa: CASSLGGNIYEQYF; cdr3_nt: TGTGCCAGCAGCTTGGGAGGTAATATCTACGAGCAGTACTTC
v_call: TRBV19; j_call: TRBJ2-1; clone_size: -; d_call: -; cdr3_aa: CASSLGGGGDEQFF; cdr3_nt: TGTGCCAGTTCCCTAGGAGGTGGGGGCGATGAGCAGTTCTTC
v_call: TRBV4-1; j_call: TRBJ2-3; clone_size: -; d_call: TRBD2; cdr3_aa: CASSPIAGGPDTQYF; cdr3_nt: TGCGCCAGCAGCCCCATTGCGGGAGGGCCGGATACGCAGTATTTT
v_call: TRBV10-2; j_call: TRBJ2-1; clone_size: -; d_call: TRBD2; cdr3_aa: CASWLASGAYNEQFF; cdr3_nt: TGCGCCAGCTGGTTGGCTAGCGGGGCCTACAATGAGCAGTTCTTC
v_call: TRBV6-5; j_call: TRBJ1-1; clone_size: -; d_call: TRBD1; cdr3_aa: CASRRRQGTDTEAFF; cdr3_nt: TGTGCCAGCAGACGACGACAGGGAACGGACACTGAAGCTTTCTTT
v_call: TRBV4-2; j_call: TRBJ1-2; clone_size: few; d_call: TRBD1; cdr3_aa: CASSQDRGQGRVPGGYTF; cdr3_nt: TGTGCCAGCAGCCAAGATCGGGGACAGGGGCGGGTTCCGGGTGGCTACACCTTC
v_call: TRBV6-6; j_call: TRBJ1-5; clone_size: -; d_call: -; cdr3_aa: CASSYGGLRLGQPQHF; cdr3_nt: TGTGCCAGCAGTTACGGTGGACTCCGGTTGGGTCAGCCCCAGCATTTT
v_call: TRBV6-6; j_call: TRBJ2-1; clone_size: -; d_call: TRBD2; cdr3_aa: CASSYSTGGSMGEQFF; cdr3_nt: TGTGCCAGCAGTTACTCGACGGGAGGGAGTATGGGTGAGCAGTTCTTC
v_call: TRBV5-4; j_call: TRBJ1-4; clone_size: few; d_call: -; cdr3_aa: CASSPRRGGTNEKLFF; cdr3_nt: TGTGCCAGCAGCCCGCGGAGGGGGGGGACTAATGAAAAACTGTTTTTT
v_call: TRBV20-1; j_call: TRBJ2-3; clone_size: -; d_call: -; cdr3_aa: CSAPFPDTQYF; cdr3_nt: TGCAGTGCCCCCTTTCCAGATACGCAGTATTTT
v_call: TRBV5-4; j_call: TRBJ1-2; clone_size: -; d_call: -; cdr3_aa: CASSARGNYGYTF; cdr3_nt: TGTGCCAGCAGCGCTAGGGGGAACTATGGCTACACCTTC
v_call: TRBV5-4; j_call: TRBJ2-3; clone_size: once; d_call: -; cdr3_aa: CATTRGGMGPSTDTQYF; cdr3_nt: TGTGCCACGACGAGGGGGGGGATGGGCCCTAGCACAGATACGCAGTATTTT
v_call: TRBV3-1/TRBV3-2; j_call: TRBJ2-3; clone_size: -; d_call: -; cdr3_aa: CASSQVTVSTDTQYF; cdr3_nt: TGTGCCAGCAGCCAAGTTACGGTGAGCACAGATACGCAGTATTTT
v_call: TRBV5-1; j_call: TRBJ2-1; clone_size: -; d_call: TRBD2; cdr3_aa: CASSLAGWGTSGSSSYNEQFF; cdr3_nt: TGCGCCAGCAGCTTGGCCGGGTGGGGGACTAGCGGTTCTAGCTCCTACAATGAGCAGTTCTTC
v_call: TRBV6-1; j_call: TRBJ2-1; clone_size: few; d_call: -; cdr3_aa: CASSDSGFVQEQFF; cdr3_nt: TGTGCCAGCAGTGATTCCGGGTTCGTGCAAGAGCAGTTCTTC
v_call: TRBV6-5; j_call: TRBJ2-1; clone_size: -; d_call: TRBD2; cdr3_aa: CASSYDGRGGNEQFF; cdr3_nt: TGTGCCAGCAGTTACGACGGGAGGGGGGGCAATGAGCAGTTCTTC
v_call: TRBV10-3; j_call: TRBJ1-2; clone_size: -; d_call: -; cdr3_aa: CAISGTDRYGYTF; cdr3_nt: TGTGCCATCAGTGGGACAGATCGCTATGGCTACACCTTC
v_call: TRBV7-6; j_call: TRBJ2-1; clone_size: -; d_call: TRBD2; cdr3_aa: CASSQWTSGSNEQFF; cdr3_nt: TGTGCCAGCAGCCAATGGACTAGCGGGAGTAATGAGCAGTTCTTC
v_call: TRBV12-3/TRBV12-4; j_call: TRBJ1-1; clone_size: -; d_call: -; cdr3_aa: CASSYDRLTEAFF; cdr3_nt: TGTGCCAGCAGTTATGACAGACTCACTGAAGCTTTCTTT
v_call: TRBV7-9; j_call: TRBJ2-4; clone_size: -; d_call: -; cdr3_aa: CASSFSGILYF; cdr3_nt: TGTGCCAGCAGCTTTAGCGGTATTCTGTACTTC
v_call: TRBV29-1; j_call: TRBJ2-2; clone_size: -; d_call: -; cdr3_aa: CSVAGIEMGELFF; cdr3_nt: TGCAGCGTTGCAGGGATTGAGATGGGGGAGCTGTTTTTT
v_call: TRBV5-1; j_call: TRBJ2-7; clone_size: few; d_call: TRBD2; cdr3_aa: CASSLGGLAPYAYEQYF; cdr3_nt: TGCGCCAGCAGCTTGGGTGGACTAGCGCCCTATGCCTACGAGCAGTACTTC
v_call: TRBV28; j_call: TRBJ1-5; clone_size: -; d_call: -; cdr3_aa: CASWTVPNQPQHF; cdr3_nt: TGTGCCAGCTGGACAGTGCCAAATCAGCCCCAGCATTTT
v_call: TRBV5-4; j_call: TRBJ2-7; clone_size: -; d_call: TRBD1; cdr3_aa: CASSADRAVIFEQYF; cdr3_nt: TGTGCCAGCAGCGCAGACAGGGCTGTAATATTCGAGCAGTACTTC
v_call: TRBV7-8; j_call: TRBJ2-1; clone_size: once; d_call: TRBD2; cdr3_aa: CASSPIAGPANEQFF; cdr3_nt: TGTGCCAGCAGCCCCATAGCGGGCCCAGCCAATGAGCAGTTCTTC
v_call: TRBV10-3; j_call: TRBJ1-5; clone_size: few; d_call: -; cdr3_aa: CAISTLNQPQHF; cdr3_nt: TGTGCCATCAGTACTCTAAACCAGCCCCAGCATTTT
v_call: TRBV27; j_call: TRBJ1-2; clone_size: -; d_call: TRBD1; cdr3_aa: CASSSRSQPGQGWGYTF; cdr3_nt: TGTGCCAGCAGTTCTAGATCACAACCGGGACAGGGGTGGGGCTACACCTTC
v_call: TRBV30; j_call: TRBJ1-3; clone_size: -; d_call: TRBD1; cdr3_aa: CAWSGLTGGGNTIYF; cdr3_nt: TGTGCCTGGAGCGGGTTAACAGGGGGCGGAAACACCATATATTTT
v_call: TRBV4-1; j_call: TRBJ2-5; clone_size: -; d_call: -; cdr3_aa: CASSQEDIETQYF; cdr3_nt: TGCGCCAGCAGCCAAGAGGACATAGAGACCCAGTACTTC